This record looks at one T cell receptor (beta chain) sequence and its context. Its specificity is not known. The PCR ran on 60 Vbeta and 13 Jbeta primers. Sequenced by immunoSEQ multiplex PCR; TCRdb stores in-frame clones only, minus some. The sample holds around 190,000 clones, around 77% seen once. The CDR3 has 13 residues. V lost 2 bases and J 5 bases, leaving 8 bases between the germline ends. Germline V lookup: CDR1 SEHNR, CDR2 FQNEAQ (reference sequence). These data come from a study of cytomegalovirus exposure and HLA in healthy donors. Whole-study findings and limits: For most TCR beta V segments, an earlier analysis put the productive rate at about 90% or about 30% of the time. The likely explanation for a cluster of highly shared sequence variants was sequencing artifact.

The chain employs TRBV7-9 and TRBJ2-3, with D uncertain. The sequenced material came from PBMCs. This TCR was sampled from a woman aged 30 to 39 in good health and CMV-seronegative. The CDR3 is CASSLNSGDTQYF. In nucleotides, the CDR3 is TGTGCCAGCAGCTTAAACTCGGGAGATACGCAGTATTTT.